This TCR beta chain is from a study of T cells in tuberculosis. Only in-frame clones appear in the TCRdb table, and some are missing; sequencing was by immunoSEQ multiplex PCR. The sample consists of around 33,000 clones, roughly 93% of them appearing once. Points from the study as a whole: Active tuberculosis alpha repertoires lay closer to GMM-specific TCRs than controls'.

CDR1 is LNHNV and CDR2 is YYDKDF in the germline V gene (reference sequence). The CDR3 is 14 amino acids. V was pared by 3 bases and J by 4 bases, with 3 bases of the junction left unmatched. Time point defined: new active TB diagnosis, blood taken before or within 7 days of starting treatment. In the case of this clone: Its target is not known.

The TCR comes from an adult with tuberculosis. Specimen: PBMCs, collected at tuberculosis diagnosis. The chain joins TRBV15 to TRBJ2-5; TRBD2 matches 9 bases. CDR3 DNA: TGTGCCACCAGCAGCTTAGCGGGAGTAGAGACCCAGTACTTC. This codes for CATSSLAGVETQYF.